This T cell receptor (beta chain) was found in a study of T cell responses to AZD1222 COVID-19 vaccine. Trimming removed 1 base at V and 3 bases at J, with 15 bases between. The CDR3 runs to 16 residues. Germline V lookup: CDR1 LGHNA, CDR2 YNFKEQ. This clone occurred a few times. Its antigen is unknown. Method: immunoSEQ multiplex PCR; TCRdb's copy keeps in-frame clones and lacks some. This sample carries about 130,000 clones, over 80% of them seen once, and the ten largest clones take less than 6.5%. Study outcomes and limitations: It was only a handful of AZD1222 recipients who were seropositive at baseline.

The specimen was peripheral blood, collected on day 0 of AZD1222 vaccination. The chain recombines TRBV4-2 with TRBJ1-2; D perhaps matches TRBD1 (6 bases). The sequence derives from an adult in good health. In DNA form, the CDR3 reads TGTGCCAGCAGCCAAGTTGGGGGGCTTGGAGACTATGGCTACACCTTC. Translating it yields CASSQVGGLGDYGYTF.